These T cell receptor beta chains were read from a single sample in a study of cytomegalovirus exposure and HLA in healthy donors. The table came from immunoSEQ multiplex PCR; TCRdb's copy has only in-frame clones and leaves some out. The sample shows some 120,000 clones, roughly 95% of them seen only once. Sequences were obtained from PBMCs. Receptors originate from a man aged 18 to 30 in good health and CMV-seronegative. Each CDR3 is given with its conserved first and last residue. Fields, in order: clone size, J gene, D gene, V gene, CDR3 DNA, CDR3 protein. The D gene is left open where the match is weak. Clone size is stated in some rows and not others, as once, few, many or a class when expanded.

clone_size: once; j_call: TRBJ2-1; d_call: TRBD1; v_call: TRBV28; cdr3_nt: TGTGCCAGCAGTGCGCCCGGGACAGGATACAATGAGCAGTTCTTC; cdr3_aa: CASSAPGTGYNEQFF
clone_size: .; j_call: TRBJ2-7; d_call: TRBD1; v_call: TRBV18; cdr3_nt: TGTGCCAGCTCACCTCGGGACAGGGATTCTTACGAGCAGTACTTC; cdr3_aa: CASSPRDRDSYEQYF
clone_size: .; j_call: TRBJ2-6; d_call: .; v_call: TRBV29-1; cdr3_nt: TGCAGCGTTGAAAGTATGCGGCCTGGGGCCAACGTCCTGACTTTC; cdr3_aa: CSVESMRPGANVLTF
clone_size: .; j_call: TRBJ2-1; d_call: .; v_call: TRBV9; cdr3_nt: TGTGCCAGCAGCGTCGACAGCTACAATGAGCAGTTCTTC; cdr3_aa: CASSVDSYNEQFF
clone_size: .; j_call: TRBJ1-1; d_call: .; v_call: TRBV9; cdr3_nt: TGTGCCAGCAGCTCACCTGAAGGGGTGAACACTGAAGCTTTCTTT; cdr3_aa: CASSSPEGVNTEAFF
clone_size: .; j_call: TRBJ1-2; d_call: .; v_call: TRBV28; cdr3_nt: TGTGCCAGCCTAAAAGTACTTAACTATGGCTACACCTTC; cdr3_aa: CASLKVLNYGYTF
clone_size: .; j_call: TRBJ1-1; d_call: .; v_call: TRBV7-2; cdr3_nt: TGTGCCAGCAGCTTACAGGGGTACACTGAAGCTTTCTTT; cdr3_aa: CASSLQGYTEAFF
clone_size: .; j_call: TRBJ1-2; d_call: .; v_call: TRBV28; cdr3_nt: TGTGCCAGCAGTTTAATCCCGGATGGCTACACCTTC; cdr3_aa: CASSLIPDGYTF
clone_size: .; j_call: TRBJ2-1; d_call: TRBD1; v_call: TRBV28; cdr3_nt: TGTGCCAGCAGTACGGCCGGGACAGGGTACAATGAGCAGTTCTTC; cdr3_aa: CASSTAGTGYNEQFF
clone_size: .; j_call: TRBJ2-7; d_call: TRBD1; v_call: TRBV7-8; cdr3_nt: TGTGCCAGCAGCCCATACCGCGGGGGGACAGGGGATTACGAGCAGTACTTC; cdr3_aa: CASSPYRGGTGDYEQYF
clone_size: once; j_call: TRBJ2-3; d_call: TRBD2; v_call: TRBV9; cdr3_nt: TGTGCCAGCAGCGCCTCGACTAGCGGGAAGGGTCAGGATACGCAGTATTTT; cdr3_aa: CASSASTSGKGQDTQYF
clone_size: .; j_call: TRBJ2-1; d_call: .; v_call: TRBV5-1; cdr3_nt: TGCGCCAGCAGCTTAGGCCGGGAGTCAAGACTAGGCTACAATGAGCAGTTCTTC; cdr3_aa: CASSLGRESRLGYNEQFF
clone_size: .; j_call: TRBJ1-6; d_call: TRBD1; v_call: TRBV6-1; cdr3_nt: TGTGCCAGCAGTGCCCGCTGGACAGGGTGGGATTCACCCCTCCACTTT; cdr3_aa: CASSARWTGWDSPLHF
clone_size: once; j_call: TRBJ1-1; d_call: .; v_call: TRBV15; cdr3_nt: TGTGCCACCAGCAGAGATCTCGGGTTGACTGAAGCTTTCTTT; cdr3_aa: CATSRDLGLTEAFF
clone_size: .; j_call: TRBJ1-2; d_call: .; v_call: TRBV6-5; cdr3_nt: TGTGCCAGCAGGGCAGGGTATGGCTACACCTTC; cdr3_aa: CASRAGYGYTF
clone_size: .; j_call: TRBJ2-1; d_call: TRBD2; v_call: TRBV27; cdr3_nt: TGTGCCAGCAGTTTAAAACTAGCGGGAGGATCAACCTACAATGAGCAGTTCTTC; cdr3_aa: CASSLKLAGGSTYNEQFF
clone_size: .; j_call: TRBJ2-1; d_call: .; v_call: TRBV29-1; cdr3_nt: TGCAGCGAATCGCGGGCATCTAATGAGCAGTTCTTC; cdr3_aa: CSESRASNEQFF
clone_size: once; j_call: TRBJ2-1; d_call: TRBD1; v_call: TRBV7-9; cdr3_nt: TGTGCCAGCAGCGGCCGGGACAGGGCCTACAATGAGCAGTTCTTC; cdr3_aa: CASSGRDRAYNEQFF
clone_size: .; j_call: TRBJ2-7; d_call: TRBD1; v_call: TRBV30; cdr3_nt: TGTGCCTGGAGTGCCGGAACAGGGGACTACGAGCAGTACTTC; cdr3_aa: CAWSAGTGDYEQYF
clone_size: .; j_call: TRBJ1-1; d_call: .; v_call: TRBV14; cdr3_nt: TGTGCCAGCAGCCAAGTGATCGGGAGGAACACTGAAGCTTTCTTT; cdr3_aa: CASSQVIGRNTEAFF
clone_size: .; j_call: TRBJ1-1; d_call: .; v_call: TRBV27; cdr3_nt: TGTGCCAGCAGTTTGGGCGGGGTTAACACTGAAGCTTTCTTT; cdr3_aa: CASSLGGVNTEAFF
clone_size: once; j_call: TRBJ1-1; d_call: .; v_call: TRBV6-1; cdr3_nt: TGTGCCAGCACCTCTGAAATCCCAGGACAGACTGAAGCTTTCTTT; cdr3_aa: CASTSEIPGQTEAFF
clone_size: .; j_call: TRBJ1-5; d_call: .; v_call: TRBV18; cdr3_nt: TGTGCCAGCTCACCCCTCCCCCCTGGGGGGGACGGCAATCAGCCCCAGCATTTT; cdr3_aa: CASSPLPPGGDGNQPQHF
clone_size: once; j_call: TRBJ2-7; d_call: TRBD2; v_call: TRBV28; cdr3_nt: TGTGCCAGCACCTGGGCCGGGGGGGGCTCCTACGAGCAGTACTTC; cdr3_aa: CASTWAGGGSYEQYF
clone_size: .; j_call: TRBJ1-5; d_call: .; v_call: TRBV7-9; cdr3_nt: TGTGCCAGCAGCTTAGGGTGGGCGAGTCAGCCCCAGCATTTT; cdr3_aa: CASSLGWASQPQHF
clone_size: .; j_call: TRBJ1-2; d_call: TRBD1; v_call: TRBV19; cdr3_nt: TGTGCCAGTAGTACCGGGACAGTACCTTTGGGCTACACCTTC; cdr3_aa: CASSTGTVPLGYTF
clone_size: .; j_call: TRBJ1-1; d_call: .; v_call: TRBV6-4; cdr3_nt: TGTGCCAGCAGCCCGGACGGAGGGCACACTGAAGCTTTCTTT; cdr3_aa: CASSPDGGHTEAFF
clone_size: .; j_call: TRBJ2-2; d_call: .; v_call: TRBV5-6; cdr3_nt: TGTGCCAGCAGCTTGGGTTCAGGCAGTGCCGGGGAGCTGTTTTTT; cdr3_aa: CASSLGSGSAGELFF
clone_size: .; j_call: TRBJ2-7; d_call: .; v_call: TRBV27; cdr3_nt: TGTGCCAGCAGTTCCCAGGGGGAGCAGTACTTC; cdr3_aa: CASSSQGEQYF
clone_size: many; j_call: TRBJ2-2; d_call: .; v_call: TRBV6-6; cdr3_nt: TGTGCCAGCAGTTTAGTCCACACCGGGGAGCTGTTTTTT; cdr3_aa: CASSLVHTGELFF
clone_size: .; j_call: TRBJ1-1; d_call: .; v_call: TRBV7-3; cdr3_nt: TGTGCCAGCAGCTCGACGGGACTCCGGAACACTGAAGCTTTCTTT; cdr3_aa: CASSSTGLRNTEAFF
clone_size: once; j_call: TRBJ1-2; d_call: .; v_call: TRBV7-9; cdr3_nt: TGTGCCAGCAGCTCGGGGAGCGTCTATGGCTACACCTTC; cdr3_aa: CASSSGSVYGYTF
clone_size: .; j_call: TRBJ1-5; d_call: .; v_call: TRBV29-1; cdr3_nt: TGCAGCGTGGCGACAGGTCCTCATCAGCCCCAGCATTTT; cdr3_aa: CSVATGPHQPQHF
clone_size: .; j_call: TRBJ1-1; d_call: TRBD1; v_call: TRBV28; cdr3_nt: TGTGCCAGCAGTTCCTACCCCGCCCGACAGGGGTCCAACACTGAAGCTTTCTTT; cdr3_aa: CASSSYPARQGSNTEAFF
clone_size: .; j_call: TRBJ2-7; d_call: TRBD2; v_call: TRBV19; cdr3_nt: TGTGCCAGTAGTATAGGGCCTAGCGGAGCCTACGAGCAGTACTTC; cdr3_aa: CASSIGPSGAYEQYF